This T cell receptor (beta chain) is from a study of cytomegalovirus exposure and HLA in healthy donors. The CDR3 runs to 12 residues. V was trimmed by 1 base and J by 6 bases, leaving 6 bases between them. The germline V gene has CDR1 SGHVS and CDR2 FNYEAQ. A multiplex PCR was run with 60 Vbeta primers and 13 Jbeta primers. TCRdb keeps only in-frame clones here, not all; method: immunoSEQ multiplex PCR. Here the sample spans around 120,000 clones, roughly 71% being singletons. This clone was counted between two and nine times. This TCR derives from a middle-aged man in good health and CMV-seropositive. Sequenced sample: PBMCs. This chain uses TRBV7-6 with TRBJ1-1; no firm D call. CDR3 sequence (DNA): TGTGCCAGCAGCTTAGTTTTCGCTGAAGCTTTCTTT. It yields the protein CASSLVFAEAFF.